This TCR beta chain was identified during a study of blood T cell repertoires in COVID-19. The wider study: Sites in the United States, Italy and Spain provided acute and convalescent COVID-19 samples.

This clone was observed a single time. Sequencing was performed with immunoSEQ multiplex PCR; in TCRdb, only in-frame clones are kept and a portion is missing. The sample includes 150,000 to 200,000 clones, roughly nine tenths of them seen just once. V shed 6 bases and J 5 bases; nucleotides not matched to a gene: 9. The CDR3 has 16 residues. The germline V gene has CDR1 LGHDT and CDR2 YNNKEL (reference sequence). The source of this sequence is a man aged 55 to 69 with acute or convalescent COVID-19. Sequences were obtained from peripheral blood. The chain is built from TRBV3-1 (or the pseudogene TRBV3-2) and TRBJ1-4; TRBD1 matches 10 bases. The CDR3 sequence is CASRRVPGQGNEKLFF. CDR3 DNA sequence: TGTGCCAGCAGGCGGGTTCCGGGACAGGGGAATGAAAAACTGTTTTTT.